This is a list of T cell receptor beta chains from one sample in a study of shared clonotypes between healthy human individuals. Libraries were prepared by immunoSEQ multiplex PCR; TCRdb keeps only in-frame clonotypes and omits some of them. The repertoire holds approximately 480,000 clones, with nearly 80% as singletons. Sequencing was carried out using PBMCs. These receptors came from a woman in her forties in good health. Some clones in this sample may be carry-over from other donors' samples. Each CDR3 is given with its conserved first and last residue. D genes are given only for firm matches. Clone size, where shown, is once, few, many, or a class for clones that have expanded.

CDR3 protein,CDR3 DNA,V gene,clone size,J gene,D gene
CASSSGTAKGELFF,TGTGCCAGCAGCTCCGGGACAGCGAAGGGGGAGCTGTTTTTT,TRBV7-3,NA,TRBJ2-2,TRBD1
CASSGEGHPNEQFF,TGCGCCAGCAGCGGTGAAGGACACCCCAATGAGCAGTTCTTC,TRBV5-1,NA,TRBJ2-1,NA
CASSSRQEYTEAFF,TGTGCCAGCAGCTCCAGACAGGAATACACTGAAGCTTTCTTT,TRBV7-9,NA,TRBJ1-1,NA
CASSAGLAGGTYEQYF,TGTGCCAGCAGCGCCGGACTAGCGGGAGGGACCTACGAGCAGTACTTC,TRBV5-4,NA,TRBJ2-7,TRBD2
CASTTEDYNEQFF,TGCGCCAGCACCACGGAGGATTACAATGAGCAGTTCTTC,TRBV5-1,NA,TRBJ2-1,NA
CASSSQGTGEQYF,TGTGCCAGCAGTTCCCAGGGGACGGGCGAGCAGTACTTC,TRBV28,few,TRBJ2-7,NA
CAWSSVAHTQYF,TGTGCCTGGAGTTCCGTTGCCCATACGCAGTATTTT,TRBV30,NA,TRBJ2-3,NA
CASSPLSGTSELF,TGCGCCAGCAGCCCGCTTTCCGGGACTAGCGAGCTCTTC,TRBV4-1,NA,TRBJ2-1,TRBD2
CASSLGQGADEQYF,TGTGCCAGCAGCTTGGGGCAGGGTGCGGACGAGCAGTACTTC,TRBV5-6,NA,TRBJ2-7,NA
CASSEAGYGYTF,TGTGCCAGCAGTGAGGCCGGCTATGGCTACACCTTC,TRBV2,few,TRBJ1-2,NA
CSAVGSEQYF,TGCAGTGCAGTTGGGTCCGAGCAGTACTTC,TRBV20-1,NA,TRBJ2-7,NA
CASSPQGGSTDTQYF,TGTGCCAGCAGCCCACAGGGAGGTAGCACAGATACGCAGTATTTT,TRBV7-3,NA,TRBJ2-3,NA
CSAGPTMHNEQFF,TGCAGCGCCGGCCCGACTATGCACAATGAGCAGTTCTTC,TRBV29-1,NA,TRBJ2-1,NA
CASSLVFSGANVLTF,TGTGCCAGCAGCTTAGTCTTTTCTGGGGCCAACGTCCTGACTTTC,TRBV7-2,many,TRBJ2-6,NA
CASSSGTEQETQYF,TGCGCCAGCAGCTCGGGGACAGAACAAGAGACCCAGTACTTC,TRBV5-1,few,TRBJ2-5,TRBD1
CASSFDRLNTGELFF,TGTGCCAGCAGTTTCGACAGGTTGAACACCGGGGAGCTGTTTTTT,TRBV27,NA,TRBJ2-2,NA
CASSEVQGRGRAEQYF,TGTGCCAGCAGTGAAGTTCAAGGCAGGGGTAGGGCCGAGCAGTACTTC,TRBV6-1,many,TRBJ2-7,NA
CASNLGLAGTGRREPQHF,TGTGCCAGCAACTTGGGCCTCGCCGGGACAGGGCGGAGAGAGCCCCAGCATTTT,TRBV28,NA,TRBJ1-5,TRBD1
CASSDAADTQYF,TGTGCCAGCAGTGACGCCGCGGATACGCAGTATTTT,TRBV6-1,once,TRBJ2-3,NA
CASSLVSTPTGELFF,TGTGCCAGCAGCTTAGTGTCTACCCCAACCGGGGAGCTGTTTTTT,TRBV7-8,NA,TRBJ2-2,NA
CASRDRGTGGYTF,TGTGCCAGCAGGGACAGGGGGACGGGTGGCTACACCTTC,TRBV6-6,NA,TRBJ1-2,TRBD1
CASSSRGGIDGYTF,TGTGCCAGCAGTTCCAGAGGGGGGATCGATGGCTACACCTTC,TRBV27,once,TRBJ1-2,NA
CASSTDSNSNQPQHF,TGTGCCAGCAGTACCGACAGCAATAGCAATCAGCCCCAGCATTTT,TRBV2,NA,TRBJ1-5,NA
CASLIYNEQFF,TGTGCCAGCCTCATATACAATGAGCAGTTCTTC,TRBV2,NA,TRBJ2-1,NA
CASSLRGTDTQYF,TGTGCCAGCAGTTTGAGAGGGACAGATACGCAGTATTTT,TRBV28,NA,TRBJ2-3,NA
CSTGVAEAFF,TGCAGCACGGGAGTCGCTGAAGCTTTCTTT,TRBV20-1,NA,TRBJ1-1,NA
CASSAGAYGYTF,TGTGCCAGCAGCGCGGGAGCTTATGGCTACACCTTC,TRBV7-2,NA,TRBJ1-2,NA
CSVVREGRVGEQFF,TGCAGCGTTGTGCGGGAGGGCAGGGTCGGTGAGCAGTTCTTC,TRBV29-1,NA,TRBJ2-1,TRBD2
CASSSSGREGTQYF,TGTGCCAGCAGCTCTAGCGGGAGAGAAGGGACCCAGTACTTC,TRBV5-6,NA,TRBJ2-5,TRBD2
CASSSPTEGNGYTF,TGTGCCAGCAGTTCCCCGACAGAGGGTAATGGCTACACCTTC,TRBV28,NA,TRBJ1-2,NA
CASSTTSWETQYF,TGTGCCAGTAGTACGACTAGCTGGGAGACCCAGTACTTC,TRBV19,NA,TRBJ2-5,TRBD2
CASSSGAYNEQFF,TGTGCCAGCAGTTCGGGAGCTTACAATGAGCAGTTCTTC,TRBV28,NA,TRBJ2-1,NA
CASSRGGVQPQHF,TGTGCCAGCAGCCGGGGGGGGGTTCAGCCCCAGCATTTT,TRBV7-2,NA,TRBJ1-5,NA
CASSELAGVTEQFF,TGTGCCAGCAGTGAACTGGCGGGAGTCACTGAGCAGTTCTTC,TRBV2,once,TRBJ2-1,TRBD2
CATSGLAGGDEQFF,TGTGCCACCAGCGGACTAGCGGGAGGGGATGAGCAGTTCTTC,TRBV15,many,TRBJ2-1,TRBD2
CAISQTSGRPTDTQYF,TGTGCCATCAGCCAGACTAGCGGGAGACCTACAGATACGCAGTATTTT,TRBV10-3,NA,TRBJ2-3,TRBD2
CASQTDGNTQYF,TGCGCCAGCCAAACGGACGGGAATACGCAGTATTTT,TRBV5-1,NA,TRBJ2-3,NA
CASSLPKLPGRSNQPQHF,TGTGCCAGCAGTTTGCCGAAACTCCCAGGACGGTCCAATCAGCCCCAGCATTTT,TRBV28,NA,TRBJ1-5,NA
CASSATDSGANVLTF,TGCGCCAGCAGCGCGACAGACTCTGGGGCCAACGTCCTGACTTTC,TRBV5-1,NA,TRBJ2-6,NA
CSVAQGGNTDTQYF,TGCAGCGTTGCTCAGGGGGGGAACACAGATACGCAGTATTTT,TRBV29-1,medium-sized,TRBJ2-3,NA
CASGDSGSYNEQFF,TGCGCCAGCGGGGATAGCGGCTCCTACAATGAGCAGTTCTTC,TRBV4-1,NA,TRBJ2-1,NA
CASSLAGGNIGYTF,TGCGCCAGCAGCTTGGCCGGGGGCAATATTGGCTACACCTTC,TRBV5-1,NA,TRBJ1-2,NA
CATEGRDRAKDTQYF,TGTGCCACCGAGGGGAGGGACAGGGCCAAAGATACGCAGTATTTT,TRBV10-3,NA,TRBJ2-3,TRBD1
CAGERTGDSPLHF,TGTGCCGGTGAAAGGACGGGTGATTCACCCCTCCACTTT,TRBV30,NA,TRBJ1-6,NA